This entry lists 7 T cell receptor beta chains sequenced from one sample in a study of technical replicates of blood from a handful of donors. The method was immunoSEQ multiplex PCR; TCRdb's version includes in-frame clones alone and lacks a portion of them. Altogether 65,000 to 90,000 clones are present, roughly 93% being singletons, with the ten largest covering about 0.4%. The sample taken for sequencing was T cells isolated from PBMCs. The receptor source for this set is a human donor in good health.

On this clone itself: Other DNA variants within this sample encode the same CDR3. This chain connects TRBV9 to TRBJ2-7, with D unclear. Trimming took off 0 bases at V and 4 bases at J, with 8 bases between the two ends. The V gene's germline CDR1 is SGDLS and CDR2 YYNGEE. The CDR3 sequence is 13 residues long. CDR3 DNA sequence: TGTGCCAGCAGCGTAGGAAGTGCGTACGAGCAGTACTTC. It is translated as CASSVGSAYEQYF.

This sequence joins TRBV27 and TRBJ2-1; 10 bases are shared with TRBD1. Germline V gene data show CDR1 as MNHEY and CDR2 as SMNVEV (reference sequence). V lost 8 bases, J lost 7 bases, and 17 bases stayed unmatched. The CDR3 is made up of 17 amino acids. The CDR3 DNA reads as TGTGCCAGCCGCAACTGGGGTTGGGACAGGGGAGGGAATGAGCAGTTCTTC. Translation: CASRNWGWDRGGNEQFF.

This clone came up once. The CDR3 region is CASKLTLGAWYGYTF. The CDR3 DNA reads TGTGCCAGCAAATTGACTTTGGGGGCCTGGTATGGCTACACCTTC. The chain has TRBV6-5 and TRBJ1-2; a weak D match, TRBD1 (6 bases). CDR1 is MNHEY, CDR2 SVGAGI, per germline. CDR3 length equals 15 residues. Deletions cut 7 bases from V and 5 bases from J, with 20 bases between.

This sequence joins TRBV5-1 and TRBJ2-7, with 7 nucleotides matching TRBD2. The CDR3 contains 14 residues. J lost 3 bases, V lost 0 bases, and 3 bases had no gene match. Germline V gives CDR1 SGHRS, CDR2 YFSETQ. The CDR3 DNA is TGCGCCAGCAGCTTGGGGGGACTACTCTACGAGCAGTACTTC. It codes for CASSLGGLLYEQYF.

This clone has a handful of counts. The chain recombines TRBV2 with TRBJ1-5; D is unresolved. V gave up 6 bases and J gave up 6 bases, with 15 bases separating them. In germline, CDR1 is SNHLY, CDR2 FYNNEI. The CDR3 is 14 amino acids. Here the CDR3 DNA reads TGTGCCAGCAGGAGGGAGGGTTCTGTTCAGCCCCAGCATTTT. This encodes CASRREGSVQPQHF. Combining the CDR3 with reference TRBV2 and TRBJ1-5 gives the whole variable domain EPEVTQTPSHQVTQMGQEVILRCVPISNHLYFYWYRQILGQKVEFLVSFYNNEISEKSEIFDDQFSVERPDGSNFTLKIRSTKLEDSAMYFCASRREGSVQPQHFGDGTRLSIL.

The rearrangement uses TRBV19 and TRBJ2-7; TRBD2 matches at 7 bases. Germline V CDR1 and CDR2: LNHDA, SQIVND (reference sequence). The CDR3 has 14 amino acids. The J segment lost 2 bases and the V segment lost 5 bases, leaving 6 bases of the junction unmatched. The chain's CDR3 is CASSGSGNPYEQYF. The CDR3 DNA follows: TGTGCCAGTAGTGGGAGCGGGAATCCCTACGAGCAGTACTTC. The full variable domain, in which reference TRBV19 and TRBJ2-7 provide the parts outside the CDR3, is DGGITQSPKYLFRKEGQNVTLSCEQNLNHDAMYWYRQDPGQGLRLIYYSQIVNDFQKGDIAEGYSVSREKKESFPLTVTSAQKNPTAFYLCASSGSGNPYEQYFGPGTRLTVT.

The chain links TRBV30 to TRBJ1-2; TRBD1 might be the D (6 bases). This CDR3 comprises 15 residues. V lost 3 bases, J lost 5 bases, and 19 bases lay in between. Per germline, CDR1 GTSNPN and CDR2 SVGIG (reference sequence). The CDR3 DNA reads as TGTGCCTGGAGCCGCTTTGGGGGCGCAAGGTATGGCTACACCTTC. This encodes CAWSRFGGARYGYTF. Full variable domain (missing parts from reference TRBV30 and TRBJ1-2): SQTIHQWPATLVQPVGSPLSLECTVEGTSNPNLYWYRQAAGRGLQLLFYSVGIGQISSEVPQNLSASRPQDRQFILSSKKLLLSDSGFYLCAWSRFGGARYGYTFGSGTRLTVV.